This TCR beta chain was recorded in a study of early T cells in non-severe SARS-CoV-2 infection. Study details: The input, bulk RNA from unsorted whole blood, was sequenced, and chains were unpaired.

Unique molecular identifiers tagged individual cDNA molecules. TCRdb redid the calling of the 5' RACE reads with MiXCR, one entry per CDR3 protein. The sample has tens of thousands of distinct CDR3 sequences; around 9.3% are singletons. A remark on this clonotype: Its target is unknown.

Points from the study as a whole: VDJdb-based annotation leaned toward anti-spike CD8 responses and missed private and CD4 specificities.

The V segment lost 5 bases and the J segment 7 bases; nucleotides outside the gene matches: 12. The CDR3 has 16 amino acids. Germline V gene sequence: CDR1 DFQATT, CDR2 SNEGSKA (reference sequence). Sequenced: whole blood. The V call is TRBV20-1, the J call TRBJ2-3, with 13 nucleotides matching TRBD2. The TCR comes from an adult who was a healthcare worker with PCR-confirmed SARS-CoV-2 infection or an uninfected control (not recorded which). The CDR3 nucleotides are TGCAGTGCTGGCCTGTTAACTAGCGGGGGGGGATATACGCAGTATTTT. It yields the protein CSAGLLTSGGGYTQYF.